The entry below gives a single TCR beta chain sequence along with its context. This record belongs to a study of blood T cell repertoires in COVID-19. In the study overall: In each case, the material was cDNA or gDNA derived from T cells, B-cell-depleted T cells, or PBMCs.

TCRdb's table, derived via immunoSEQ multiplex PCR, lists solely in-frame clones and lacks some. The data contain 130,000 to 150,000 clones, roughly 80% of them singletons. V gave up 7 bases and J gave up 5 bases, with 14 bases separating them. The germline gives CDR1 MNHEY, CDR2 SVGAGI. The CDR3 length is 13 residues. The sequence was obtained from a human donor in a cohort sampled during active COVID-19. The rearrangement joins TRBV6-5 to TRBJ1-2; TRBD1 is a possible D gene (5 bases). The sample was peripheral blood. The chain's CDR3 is CASTQTRGYGYTF. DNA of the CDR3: TGTGCCAGCACCCAAACCCGGGGGTATGGCTACACCTTC.